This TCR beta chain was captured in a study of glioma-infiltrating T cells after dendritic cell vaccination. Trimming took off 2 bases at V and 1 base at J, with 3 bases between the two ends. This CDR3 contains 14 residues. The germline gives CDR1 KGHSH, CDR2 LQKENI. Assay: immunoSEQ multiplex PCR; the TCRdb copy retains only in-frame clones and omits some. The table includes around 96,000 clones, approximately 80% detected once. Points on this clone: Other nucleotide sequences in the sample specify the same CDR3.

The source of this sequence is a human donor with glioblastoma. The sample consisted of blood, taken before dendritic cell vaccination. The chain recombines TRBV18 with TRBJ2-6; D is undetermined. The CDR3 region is CASSPSSGANVLTF. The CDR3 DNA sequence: TGTGCCAGCTCACCATCGTCTGGGGCCAACGTCCTGACTTTC.